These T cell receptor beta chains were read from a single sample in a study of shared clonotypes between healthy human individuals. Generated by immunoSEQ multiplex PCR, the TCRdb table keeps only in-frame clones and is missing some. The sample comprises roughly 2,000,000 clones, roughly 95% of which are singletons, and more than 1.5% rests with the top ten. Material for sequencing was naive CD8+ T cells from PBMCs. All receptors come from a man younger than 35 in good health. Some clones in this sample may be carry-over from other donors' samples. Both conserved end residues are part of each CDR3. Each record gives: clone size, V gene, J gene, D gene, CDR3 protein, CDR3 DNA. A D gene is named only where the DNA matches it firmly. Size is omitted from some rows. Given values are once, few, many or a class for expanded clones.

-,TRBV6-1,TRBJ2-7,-,CASSEGLADFSYEQYF,TGTGCCAGCAGTGAAGGGCTCGCCGATTTCTCCTACGAGCAGTACTTC
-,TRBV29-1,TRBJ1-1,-,CSVTGGNTEAFF,TGCAGCGTGACCGGGGGGAACACTGAAGCTTTCTTT
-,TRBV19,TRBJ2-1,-,CASTAWASSYNEQFF,TGTGCCAGTACTGCCTGGGCTAGCTCCTACAATGAGCAGTTCTTC
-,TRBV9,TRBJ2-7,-,CASSSRDARYEQYF,TGTGCCAGCAGCTCCCGGGACGCCCGATACGAGCAGTACTTC
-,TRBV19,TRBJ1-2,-,CASSMSDYYGYTF,TGTGCCAGTAGTATGTCGGACTACTATGGCTACACCTTC
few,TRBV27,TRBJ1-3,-,CASSPVGGSGNTIYF,TGTGCCAGCAGCCCCGTAGGCGGTAGTGGAAACACCATATATTTT
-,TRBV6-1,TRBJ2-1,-,CASSAYNEQFF,TGTGCCAGCAGTGCTTACAATGAGCAGTTCTTC
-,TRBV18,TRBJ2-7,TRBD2,CASSPTSGGTYEQYF,TGTGCCAGCTCACCAACTAGCGGGGGGACCTACGAGCAGTACTTC
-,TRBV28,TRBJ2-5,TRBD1,CASSLKRDSEETQYF,TGTGCCAGCAGTTTAAAAAGGGACAGCGAAGAGACCCAGTACTTC
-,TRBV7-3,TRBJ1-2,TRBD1,CASSYVSRTGETYGYTF,TGTGCCAGCAGCTATGTTTCGAGAACAGGGGAAACCTATGGCTACACCTTC
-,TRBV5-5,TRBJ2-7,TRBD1,CASSWDRFSGEQYF,TGTGCCAGCAGCTGGGACAGGTTCTCGGGAGAGCAGTACTTC
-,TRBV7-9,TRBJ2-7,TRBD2,CASSSPRAGAYEQYF,TGTGCCAGCAGCTCCCCCCGTGCGGGAGCCTACGAGCAGTACTTC
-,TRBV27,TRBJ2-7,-,CASSLGWTAYEQYF,TGTGCCAGCAGTTTAGGATGGACAGCCTACGAGCAGTACTTC
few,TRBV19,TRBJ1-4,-,CFLGKLFF,TGTTTTTTGGGGAAACTGTTTTTT
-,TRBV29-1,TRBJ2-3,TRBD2,CSVKGGGLAGALSTDTQYF,TGCAGCGTTAAGGGGGGTGGGCTAGCGGGAGCCCTAAGCACAGATACGCAGTATTTT
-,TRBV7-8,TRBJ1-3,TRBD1,CASSLDRGTGNTIYF,TGTGCCAGCAGCCTTGACAGGGGTACTGGAAACACCATATATTTT
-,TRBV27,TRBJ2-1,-,CASSLSRENEQFF,TGTGCCAGCAGTTTATCACGGGAGAATGAGCAGTTCTTC
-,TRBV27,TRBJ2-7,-,CASSHGTTYEQYF,TGTGCCAGCAGTCACGGGACCACTTACGAGCAGTACTTC
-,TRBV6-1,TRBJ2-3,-,CASSEYVGGSSTDTQYF,TGTGCCAGCAGTGAATATGTTGGGGGCTCTAGCACAGATACGCAGTATTTT
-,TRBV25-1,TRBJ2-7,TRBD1,CASSPRGSYEQYF,TGTGCCAGCAGTCCCAGGGGGTCCTACGAGCAGTACTTC
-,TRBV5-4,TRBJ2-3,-,CASSWKRESTDTQYF,TGTGCCAGCAGCTGGAAGCGAGAAAGCACAGATACGCAGTATTTT
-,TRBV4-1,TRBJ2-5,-,CASSQEPAGGRLAQYF,TGCGCCAGCAGCCAAGAGCCGGCCGGAGGGCGGTTGGCCCAGTACTTC
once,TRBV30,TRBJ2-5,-,CAWSPKTVQETQYF,TGTGCCTGGAGTCCGAAGACAGTACAAGAGACCCAGTACTTC
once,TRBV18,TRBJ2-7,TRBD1,CASSPGQSYEQYF,TGTGCCAGCTCACCGGGACAGTCCTACGAGCAGTACTTC